This T cell receptor beta chain was captured in a study of T cells in narcolepsy. TCRdb keeps only in-frame clones here, not all; method: immunoSEQ multiplex PCR. The repertoire holds about 30,000 clones, with 82% as singletons. CDR3 length: 15 amino acids. Germline V gene lookup returns CDR1 LGHNA and CDR2 YNFKEQ. V was shortened by 6 bases and J by 7 bases, with 18 bases between the two germline ends. Sequencing was done on a sample of CD45RA- memory CD4+ T cells from PBMCs. This clonotype originated in a human donor with narcolepsy. V is TRBV4-2 and J is TRBJ2-2; TRBD2 is a possible D gene (7 bases). The CDR3 DNA reads as TGTGCCAGCAGTCCCCCCAGGGGAGGGAACGGGGAGCTGTTTTTT. Translated: CASSPPRGGNGELFF.